What follows are 9 T cell receptor beta chains derived from one specimen sequenced in a study of blood T cell repertoires in COVID-19. Data came from immunoSEQ multiplex PCR; TCRdb stores just in-frame clones and leaves some out. Of fewer than 85,000 clones detected, roughly 90% appear once; the ten largest clones hold approximately 4.2%. Input material: peripheral blood. The receptors come from a man aged 45-60 years with active COVID-19.

The CDR3 here is CASSQTSGGNNEQFF. As DNA, the CDR3 is TGTGCCAGCAGCCAGACTAGCGGGGGGAACAATGAGCAGTTCTTC. The chain recombines TRBV7-3 with TRBJ2-1; 13 nucleotides line up with TRBD2. The CDR3 sequence is 15 residues long. The junction had 3 bases not matched to a gene; V was cut back by 5 bases and J by 5 bases. CDR1 is SGHTA and CDR2 is FQGTGA in the germline V gene.

The rearrangement links TRBV10-2 to TRBJ1-5; D possibly corresponds to TRBD1 (6 bases). Germline CDR1 and CDR2: WSHSY and SAAADI. V shed 10 bases and J shed 3 bases, with 13 bases lying between them. The CDR3 extends over 13 amino acids. CDR3 sequence (DNA): TGCGCCACCAGGCAGGGGCTCAATCAGCCCCAGCATTTT. Translation: CATRQGLNQPQHF.

The CDR3 spells CATSDNRGLAGHNEQFF. CDR3 coding DNA: TGTGCCACCAGTGATAACCGCGGACTAGCGGGGCATAATGAGCAGTTCTTC. The genes are TRBV24-1 and TRBJ2-1; 12 bases align to TRBD2. There are 17 residues in the CDR3. Trimming at V came to 3 bases and at J to 7 bases, leaving 9 bases not matched to a gene. Germline V gene data show CDR1 as KGHDR and CDR2 as SFDVKD.

The chain employs TRBV25-1 and TRBJ1-2; TRBD1 agrees at 9 bases. The CDR3 is 14 residues long. V dropped 5 bases and J dropped 8; count of bases not matched to a gene: 9. Germline V gene lookup returns CDR1 MGHDK and CDR2 SYGVNS. This CDR3 reads CASSPRDRANGYTF. The CDR3 DNA sequence: TGTGCCAGCAGTCCCCGGGACAGGGCCAACGGCTACACCTTC.

The gene calls are TRBV27 and TRBJ2-6, with a tentative D call TRBD1 (5 bases). Trimming took 8 bases from V and 0 from J, leaving 17 bases between them. Germline values: CDR1 MNHEY, CDR2 SMNVEV (reference sequence). The CDR3 loop spans 17 amino acids. CDR3 region: CASSTGLTLSGANVLTF. The CDR3 coding sequence is TGTGCCAGCTCTACAGGTCTAACACTCTCTGGGGCCAACGTCCTGACTTTC.

This clone was recorded once. The rearrangement joins TRBV2 to TRBJ2-3, with D perhaps TRBD2 (7 bases). The CDR3 covers 16 residues. Germline V gives CDR1 SNHLY, CDR2 FYNNEI. V was shortened by 4 bases and J by 6 bases, with 20 bases between the two germline ends. The CDR3 DNA is TGTGCCAGCAGTGCAAGGGGGGAGGGCCGGGTCGATACGCAGTATTTT. Translation gives CASSARGEGRVDTQYF.

This clone has only one observation. This sequence joins TRBV6-2 or TRBV6-3 and TRBJ2-1, with 7 bases identical to TRBD1. Germline loops: CDR1 MNHEY, CDR2 SVGEGT. V lost 2 bases to trimming and J lost 6 bases; unmatched junction nucleotides: 10. The CDR3 has 16 residues. The CDR3 protein is CASSYGIDRVFNEQFF. DNA of the CDR3: TGTGCCAGCAGTTACGGTATAGACAGGGTTTTCAATGAGCAGTTCTTC.

Only one count was recorded for this clone. The chain carries TRBV3-1 (or the pseudogene TRBV3-2) and TRBJ2-2; D gene uncertain. V was cut by 1 base and J by 5 bases, with 11 bases left in between. CDR1 LGHDT and CDR2 YNNKEL come from the germline V gene (reference sequence). There are 15 residues in the CDR3. The CDR3 DNA is TGTGCCAGCAGCCAAGGTCGAAGTGCGACCGGGGAGCTGTTTTTT. Protein sequence: CASSQGRSATGELFF.

V is TRBV4-3 and J is TRBJ1-1; 7 bases line up with TRBD1. The V segment lost 0 bases and the J segment 2 bases; nucleotides outside the gene matches: 6. The CDR3 consists of 16 residues. CDR1 is LGHNA, CDR2 YSLEER, per germline. The CDR3 region is CASSQEVQGINTEAFF. Written as DNA, the CDR3 is TGCGCCAGCAGCCAAGAGGTACAGGGGATAAACACTGAAGCTTTCTTT.